This section outlines one TCR beta chain sequence together with its context. Generated by immunoSEQ multiplex PCR, the TCRdb table keeps only in-frame clones and is missing some. The sample comprises about 270,000 clones, about 90% of which are singletons, and approximately 2.5% rests with the top ten. This record comes from a study of blood T cell repertoires in COVID-19. Study information: Both acute and convalescent COVID-19 samples were obtained from the United States, Italy and Spain.

Seattle's cohort entered during active infection and was followed longitudinally. In germline, CDR1 is SGDLS, CDR2 YYNGEE. CDR3 length: 15 residues. V lost 4 bases to trimming and J lost 2 bases; unmatched junction nucleotides: 4. Sequenced sample: peripheral blood. This clonotype was sampled from a person aged 18-35 years with COVID-19, enrolled during active disease. The V and J genes are TRBV9 and TRBJ2-7; 12 bases map to TRBD2. In DNA, the CDR3 is TGTGCCAGCAGCCCCCGGACTAGCGGGACCTACGAGCAGTACTTC. It codes for CASSPRTSGTYEQYF.